Below, 21 T cell receptor beta chains from the same sample are listed, as sequenced in a study of neurological immune-mediated disorders. Documented time point: longitudinal time-point 2. TCRdb passed the 5' RACE reads through MiXCR, listing each CDR3 protein once. This sample yields tens of thousands of distinct CDR3 sequences, of which over 10% are seen a single time; just under 5% belongs to the top ten. Sequencing input: PBMCs. Receptors originate from a female donor with HTLV-1-associated myelopathy (HAM/TSP).

Ten or more counts support this clonotype. The genes are TRBV12-3 or TRBV12-4 and TRBJ2-1; a weak D match, TRBD2 (6 bases). The CDR3 totals 16 residues. Trimming removed 1 base at V and 1 base at J, with 11 bases between. The CDR3 region is CASSLETGASYNEQFF. CDR3 bases: TGTGCCAGCAGTTTAGAGACGGGAGCGTCCTACAATGAGCAGTTCTTC.

This clonotype has a handful of counts. This chain connects TRBV12-5 to TRBJ2-3; no reliable D call. This CDR3 has 12 residues. From germline, CDR1 is LGHNT and CDR2 FRNRAP. Between the trimmed V and J ends, which lost 4 bases and 5 bases, there was a span of 7 bases. CDR3 coding DNA: TGTGCTAGTGGTTCATCATTAGATACGCAGTATTTT. Protein: CASGSSLDTQYF. Based on the CDR3 plus reference TRBV12-5 and TRBJ2-3, the full variable domain is DARVTQTPRHKVTEMGQEVTMRCQPILGHNTVFWYRQTMMQGLELLAYFRNRAPLDDSGMPKDRFSAEMPDATLATLKIQPSEPRDSAVYFCASGSSLDTQYFGPGTRLTVL.

This clonotype was detected ten times or more. V usage is TRBV9 and J usage is TRBJ2-3; D possibly corresponds to TRBD2 (6 bases). The CDR3 extends over 17 amino acids. Trimming took off 0 bases at V and 4 bases at J, with 18 bases between the two ends. Germline CDR1 and CDR2: SGDLS and YYNGEE. The CDR3 DNA follows: TGTGCCAGCAGCGTAGCTACCCTAGCGCGAGGAGCAGATACGCAGTATTTT. It translates to CASSVATLARGADTQYF.

In the case of this clonotype: A single base separates this from a much larger clone, so it may be a read error. CDR3 residues: CASSTDWGDTQHF. The CDR3 DNA reads TGCGCCAGCAGCACCGATTGGGGAGATACGCAGCATTTT. The genes are TRBV9 and TRBJ2-3, with D unresolved. The better agreement between TRBJ1-5 and the DNA end casts doubt on the J call. CDR3 length: 13 amino acids. Germline CDR1 reads SGDLS; CDR2 reads YYNGEE.

This clonotype was detected ten times or more. The chain joins TRBV10-3 to TRBJ1-3, with 7 bases matching TRBD1. Germline V gene data show CDR1 as ENHRY and CDR2 as SYGVKD. V shed 5 bases and J 4 bases; nucleotides not matched to a gene: 11. The CDR3 is 16 amino acids. This CDR3 is CAISPFYRGSGNTIYF. The CDR3 DNA sequence: TGTGCCATCAGTCCTTTTTACAGGGGATCGGGAAACACCATATATTTT.

This clonotype was seen repeatedly, ten times or more. This chain joins TRBV5-1 and TRBJ1-1, with TRBD1 matching over 9 bases. CDR3 length: 14 residues. Germline assignment: CDR1 SGHRS and CDR2 YFSETQ. With V trimmed by 4 bases and J by 1 base, 2 bases remained unmatched. In nucleotides, the CDR3 is TGCGCCAGCAGCGGGACAGGGAAGAACACTGAAGCTTTCTTT. Amino acids: CASSGTGKNTEAFF.

This clonotype was seen many times. The DNA for the CDR3 is TGCGCCAGCAGCCAACCGGGACGGAGCTATGGCTACACCTTC. This translates into CASSQPGRSYGYTF. V and J are TRBV4-1 and TRBJ1-2, with a possible D match to TRBD1 (5 bases). CDR3 length equals 14 residues. V was trimmed by 2 bases and J by 4 bases, leaving 11 bases between them. Germline lookup yields CDR1 MGHRA and CDR2 YSYEKL.

This clonotype has ten or more counts. The chain joins TRBV5-1 to TRBJ2-5; D gene ambiguous. The CDR3 sequence is 14 residues long. V was pared by 4 bases and J by 4 bases, with 14 bases between. CDR1 and CDR2 (germline): SGHRS, YFSETQ. Here the CDR3 DNA reads TGCGCCAGCAGCCAAGGACGATTGGGAGAGACCCAGTACTTC. The encoded protein is CASSQGRLGETQYF.

This clonotype has at least ten counts. The chain employs TRBV28 and TRBJ2-7, with TRBD1 identical over 10 bases. CDR3 length equals 18 residues. The germline gives CDR1 MDHEN, CDR2 SYDVKM. Trimming at V came to 5 bases and at J to 2 bases, leaving 15 bases not matched to a gene. The DNA for the CDR3 is TGTGCCAGCAGTCCAGTTTCCCGGGACAGGGGATGGGCCTACGAGCAGTACTTC. As protein: CASSPVSRDRGWAYEQYF.

This clonotype was seen repeatedly, ten times or more. The chain carries TRBV20-1 and TRBJ2-3, with D maybe TRBD2 (6 bases). Germline V gene data show CDR1 as DFQATT and CDR2 as SNEGSKA (reference sequence). The CDR3 covers 13 residues. The germline V and J ends were trimmed by 7 bases and 2 bases, with 13 bases remaining between them. Here the CDR3 DNA reads TGCAGTGGGCGGGGTTTACACACAGATACGCAGTATTTT. This encodes CSGRGLHTDTQYF.

This clonotype came up a few times. The chain is built from TRBV5-1 and TRBJ2-7; D gene unclear. CDR1 is SGHRS, CDR2 YFSETQ, per germline. The CDR3 has 15 amino acids. V dropped 1 base and J dropped 6 bases, with 17 bases sitting between them. CDR3 region: CASSLLQAGITEQYF. The CDR3 nucleotides read TGCGCCAGCAGCTTGCTCCAGGCTGGCATCACCGAGCAGTACTTC.

In its sample, this clonotype was seen many times. The rearrangement uses TRBV7-2 and TRBJ2-1; D not certain. The length of the CDR3 is 17 residues. CDR1 is SGHTA, CDR2 FQGNSA, per germline. V lost 2 bases and J lost 3, with 17 bases in between. Here the CDR3 DNA reads TGTGCCAGCAGCTTAAGGGCACTAAACAAAATCTACAATGAGCAGTTCTTC. Residues: CASSLRALNKIYNEQFF.

Note on this clonotype: A clone one base away is much larger, so this may be a read error. CDR3: CAISFDQGTDTQYF. The CDR3 region has the DNA TGTGCCATCAGCTTCGATCAGGGGACAGATACGCAGTATTTT. V usage is TRBV10-3 and J usage is TRBJ2-3; the D gene is possibly TRBD1 (6 bases). In germline, CDR1 is ENHRY, CDR2 SYGVKD. The CDR3 has 14 amino acids. V was pared by 6 bases and J by 3 bases, with 13 bases between.

In its sample, this clonotype was seen many times. The chain links TRBV20-1 to TRBJ2-7, with D hard to call. The V gene's germline CDR1 is DFQATT and CDR2 SNEGSKA (reference sequence). This CDR3 spans 10 amino acids. V lost 6 bases and J lost 7, with 10 bases in between. The CDR3 here is CSARAREQYF. CDR3 coding DNA: TGCAGTGCCCGCGCTCGGGAGCAGTACTTC.

This clonotype was seen many times. J is TRBJ1-2 and V is TRBV7-2; TRBD1 is a possible D gene (6 bases). V was trimmed by 2 bases and J by 4 bases, leaving 14 bases between them. Germline CDR1 and CDR2: SGHTA and FQGNSA. The length of the CDR3 is 15 residues. The CDR3 nucleotides read TGTGCCAGCAGCTTAATGGCGGGGGCTGCCTATGGCTACACCTTC. Its protein product is CASSLMAGAAYGYTF.

The rearrangement links TRBV12-3 or TRBV12-4 to TRBJ1-1; no clear D gene. V was trimmed by 3 bases and J by 0 bases, leaving 8 bases between them. The CDR3 runs to 14 residues. The CDR3 loop reads CASSFLGLNTEAFF. The CDR3 DNA is TGTGCCAGCAGTTTCTTGGGTCTGAACACTGAAGCTTTCTTT.

Ten or more counts support this clonotype. V and J are TRBV5-1 and TRBJ1-1; D might be TRBD1 (6 bases). Germline assignment: CDR1 SGHRS and CDR2 YFSETQ. CDR3 length: 15 amino acids. V was cut by 6 bases and J by 0 bases, with 15 bases left in between. For the CDR3, the DNA is TGCGCCAGCAAATCCCCCCAGGGGATGAACACTGAAGCTTTCTTT. This encodes CASKSPQGMNTEAFF. The full variable domain, completed using reference TRBV5-1 and TRBJ1-1, is KAGVTQTPRYLIKTRGQQVTLSCSPISGHRSVSWYQQTPGQGLQFLFEYFSETQRNKGNFPGRFSGRQFSNSRSEMNVSTLELGDSALYLCASKSPQGMNTEAFFGQGTRLTVV.

This chain uses TRBV7-9 with TRBJ1-2; D unresolved. Germline CDR1 is SEHNR and CDR2 is FQNEAQ (reference sequence). V dropped 1 base and J dropped 5 bases, with 11 bases sitting between them. The CDR3 length is 14 residues. CDR3 in amino acids: CASSLDGGEYGYTF. CDR3 DNA: TGTGCCAGCAGCTTAGATGGCGGAGAATATGGCTACACCTTC.

This clonotype was counted at least ten times. The gene calls are TRBV12-3 or TRBV12-4 and TRBJ2-3, with TRBD2 matching over 7 bases. With V trimmed by 6 bases and J by 4 bases, 13 bases remained unmatched. The CDR3 has 16 residues. The CDR3 DNA reads TGTGCCAGCAGAGCAAGGGACGGGGGGAGGCCAGATACGCAGTATTTT. Its translation is CASRARDGGRPDTQYF.

This clonotype occurred many times. The CDR3 nucleotides are TGTGCCAGCGAAAGAGAGACAGATACGCAGTATTTT. As protein: CASERETDTQYF. V and J are TRBV18 and TRBJ2-3; D gene ambiguous. V lost 8 bases, J lost 3 bases, and 9 bases lay in between. CDR3 size: 12 residues. Germline V gene data show CDR1 as KGHSH and CDR2 as LQKENI.

The chain recombines TRBV7-2 with TRBJ2-1; D gene ambiguous. From germline, CDR1 is SGHTA and CDR2 FQGNSA. Deletions cut 5 bases from V and 7 bases from J, with 9 bases between. CDR3 length equals 12 residues. CDR3 residues: CASSLHTNEQFF. The CDR3 region has the DNA TGTGCCAGCAGCCTACACACGAATGAGCAGTTCTTC. Together with reference TRBV7-2 and TRBJ2-1, the CDR3 gives the full variable domain: GAGVSQSPSNKVTEKGKDVELRCDPISGHTALYWYRQSLGQGLEFLIYFQGNSAPDKSGLPSDRFSAERTGGSVSTLTIQRTQQEDSAVYLCASSLHTNEQFFGPGTRLTVL.